This T cell receptor beta chain was documented in a study of spatial heterogeneity in lung cancer. Turning to the study itself: Samples were donated by 72 untreated early-stage non-small cell lung cancer patients. At a median of around two years after resection, follow-up PBMC samples were sequenced when available. Alpha-chain sequences were consistently detected in smaller numbers than beta-chain sequences.

TCR cDNA molecules were tagged individually, and each one carried a unique molecular identifier. TCRdb called the 5' RACE reads again in MiXCR, with one record for every CDR3 protein. The sample includes thousands of distinct CDR3 sequences, roughly 55% of them seen just once. Notes on this clonotype: This beta chain represents an off-target read in a library built for alpha chains; its size is of limited meaning.

As to time point: blood at routine non-recurrence follow-up after resection. The receptor was derived from a female donor with early-stage non-small cell lung cancer. Sequenced here: PBMCs, sampled at follow-up.

Here the CDR3 DNA reads TGTGCCAGCAGCTTACAGCCAGTAGGGTACGAGCAGTACTTC. This encodes CASSLQPVGYEQYF. This rearrangement joins TRBV7-2 to TRBJ2-7; D not resolved. The CDR3 consists of 14 residues. Trimming cost V 2 bases and J 4 bases, with 12 bases left between them. CDR1 is SGHTA and CDR2 is FQGNSA in the germline V gene.